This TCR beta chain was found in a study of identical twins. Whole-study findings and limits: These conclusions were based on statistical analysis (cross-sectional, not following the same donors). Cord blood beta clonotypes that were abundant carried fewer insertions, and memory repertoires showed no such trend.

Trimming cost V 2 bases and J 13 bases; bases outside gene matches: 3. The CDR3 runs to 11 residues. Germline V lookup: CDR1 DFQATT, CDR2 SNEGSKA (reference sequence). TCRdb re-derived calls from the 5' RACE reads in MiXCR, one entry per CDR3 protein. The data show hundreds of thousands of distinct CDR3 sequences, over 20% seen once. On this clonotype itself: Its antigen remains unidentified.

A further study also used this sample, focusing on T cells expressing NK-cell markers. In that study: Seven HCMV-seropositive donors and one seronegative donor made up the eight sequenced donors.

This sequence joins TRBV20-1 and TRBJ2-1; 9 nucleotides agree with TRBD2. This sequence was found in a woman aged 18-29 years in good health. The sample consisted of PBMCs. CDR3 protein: CSARYSGGQFF. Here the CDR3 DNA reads TGCAGTGCTAGATATAGCGGGGGACAGTTCTTC.